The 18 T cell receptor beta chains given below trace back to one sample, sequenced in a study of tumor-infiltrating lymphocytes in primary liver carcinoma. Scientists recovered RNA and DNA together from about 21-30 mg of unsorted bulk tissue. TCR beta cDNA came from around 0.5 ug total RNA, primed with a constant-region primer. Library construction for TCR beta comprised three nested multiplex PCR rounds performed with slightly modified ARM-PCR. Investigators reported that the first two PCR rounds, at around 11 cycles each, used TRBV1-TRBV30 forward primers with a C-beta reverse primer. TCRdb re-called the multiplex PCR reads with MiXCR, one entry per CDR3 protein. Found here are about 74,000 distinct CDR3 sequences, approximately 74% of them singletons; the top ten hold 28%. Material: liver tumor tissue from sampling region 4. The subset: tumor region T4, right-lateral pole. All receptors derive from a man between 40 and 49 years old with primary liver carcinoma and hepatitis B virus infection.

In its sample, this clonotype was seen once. The CDR3 DNA reads TGCGCCAGCAGCCAGCTCGGGCCGGGGGTTACAGATACGCAGTATTTT. Encoded protein: CASSQLGPGVTDTQYF. The V call is TRBV4-1, the J call TRBJ2-3; a weak D match, TRBD2 (6 bases). V was trimmed by 3 bases and J by 3 bases, leaving 16 bases between them. CDR3 size: 16 residues. Germline CDR1 MGHRA, CDR2 YSYEKL.

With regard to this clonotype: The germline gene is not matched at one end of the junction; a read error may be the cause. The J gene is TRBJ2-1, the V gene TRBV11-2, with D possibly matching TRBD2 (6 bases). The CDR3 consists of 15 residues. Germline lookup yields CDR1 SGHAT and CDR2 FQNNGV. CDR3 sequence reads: CANSQEGNSYYEQFF. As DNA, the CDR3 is TGTGCCAACAGCCAGGAGGGCAACTCCTACTATGAGCAGTTCTTC.

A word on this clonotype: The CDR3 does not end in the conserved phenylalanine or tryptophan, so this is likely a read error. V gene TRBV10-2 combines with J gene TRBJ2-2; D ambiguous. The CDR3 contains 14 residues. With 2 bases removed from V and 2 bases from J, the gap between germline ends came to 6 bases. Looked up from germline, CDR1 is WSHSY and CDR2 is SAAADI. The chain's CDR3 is CASSEMRNTGELFL. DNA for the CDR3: TGCGCCAGCAGTGAGATGAGAAACACCGGGGAGCTGTTTTTA.

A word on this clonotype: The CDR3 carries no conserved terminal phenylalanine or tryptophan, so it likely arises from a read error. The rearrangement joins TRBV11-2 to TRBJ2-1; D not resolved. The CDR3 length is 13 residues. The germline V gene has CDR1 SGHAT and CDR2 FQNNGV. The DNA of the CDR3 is TGTGCCGGCAGCTTAAATGATGCCTATGATCAGTTCCTC. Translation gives CAGSLNDAYDQFL.

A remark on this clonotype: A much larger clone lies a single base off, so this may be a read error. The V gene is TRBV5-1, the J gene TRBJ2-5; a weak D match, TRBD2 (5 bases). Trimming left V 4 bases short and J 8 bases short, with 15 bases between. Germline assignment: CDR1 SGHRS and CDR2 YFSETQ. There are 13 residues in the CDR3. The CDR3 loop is CASSAGELDTQYF. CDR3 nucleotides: TGCGCCAGCAGCGCCGGGGAGCTGGATACCCAGTACTTC.

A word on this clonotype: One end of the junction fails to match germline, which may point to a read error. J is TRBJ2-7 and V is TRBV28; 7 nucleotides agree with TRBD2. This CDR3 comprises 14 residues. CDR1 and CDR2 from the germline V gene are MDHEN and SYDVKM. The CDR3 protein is CASNSSSSGYEQYF. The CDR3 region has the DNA TGTGCCAGCAATTCCTCCTCTAGCGGCTACGAGCAATACTTC.

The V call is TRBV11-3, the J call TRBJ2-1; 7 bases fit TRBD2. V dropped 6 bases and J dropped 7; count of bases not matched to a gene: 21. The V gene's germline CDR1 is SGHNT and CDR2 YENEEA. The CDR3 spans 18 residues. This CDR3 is CASRLRGPGLVGSNEQFF. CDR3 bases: TGTGCCAGCAGGTTAAGGGGACCTGGACTAGTGGGATCAAATGAGCAGTTCTTC. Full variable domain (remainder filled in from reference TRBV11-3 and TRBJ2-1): EAGVVQSPRYKIIEKKQPVAFWCNPISGHNTLYWYLQNLGQGPELLIRYENEEAVDDSQLPKDRFSAERLKGVDSTLKIQPAELGDSAVYLCASRLRGPGLVGSNEQFFGPGTRLTVL.

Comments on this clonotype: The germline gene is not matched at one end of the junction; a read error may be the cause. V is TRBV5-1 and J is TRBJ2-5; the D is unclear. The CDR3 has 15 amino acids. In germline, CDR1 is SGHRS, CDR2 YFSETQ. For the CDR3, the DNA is TGCGCCAGTAGCTTGAGTGGCGGAGATCAAGAGACCCAGTACTTC. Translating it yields CASSLSGGDQETQYF.

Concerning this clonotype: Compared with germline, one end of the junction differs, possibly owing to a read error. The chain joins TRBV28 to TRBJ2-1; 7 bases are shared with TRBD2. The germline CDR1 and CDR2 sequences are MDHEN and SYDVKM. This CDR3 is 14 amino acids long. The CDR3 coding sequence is TGTGCCAACAGTTTATCGGGGACTATGTCCGAGCAGTTCTTC. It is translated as CANSLSGTMSEQFF.

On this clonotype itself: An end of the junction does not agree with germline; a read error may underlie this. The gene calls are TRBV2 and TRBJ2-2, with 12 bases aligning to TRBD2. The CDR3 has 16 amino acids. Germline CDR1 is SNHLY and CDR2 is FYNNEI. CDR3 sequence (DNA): TGTGCCAGCAGTGAAAGGACTAGCGGGAACACCAGGGAGCTGTTTTTT. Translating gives CASSERTSGNTRELFF.

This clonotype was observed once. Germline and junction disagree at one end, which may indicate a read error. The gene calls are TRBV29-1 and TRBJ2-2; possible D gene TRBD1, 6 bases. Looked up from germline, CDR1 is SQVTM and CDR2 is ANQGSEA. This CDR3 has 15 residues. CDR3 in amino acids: CSVEVRGRRAGELSF. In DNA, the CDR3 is TGCAGCGTGGAAGTAAGGGGGAGAAGGGCCGGGGAGCTGTCTTTT.

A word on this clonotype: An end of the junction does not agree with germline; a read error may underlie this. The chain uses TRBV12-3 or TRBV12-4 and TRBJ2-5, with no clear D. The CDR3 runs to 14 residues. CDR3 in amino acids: CTSSLGHHVETQYF. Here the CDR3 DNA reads TGTACCAGCAGTTTAGGTCACCACGTAGAGACCCAGTACTTC.

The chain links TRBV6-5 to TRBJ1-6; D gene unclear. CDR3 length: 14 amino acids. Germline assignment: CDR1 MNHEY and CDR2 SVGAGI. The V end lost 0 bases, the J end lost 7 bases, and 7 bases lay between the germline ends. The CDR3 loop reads CASSYSRVNSPLHF. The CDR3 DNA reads TGTGCCAGCAGTTACTCGAGGGTGAATTCACCCCTCCACTTT.

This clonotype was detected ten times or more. In nucleotides, the CDR3 is TGTGCCAGCAGTCGGCGGGAGGACTATGGCTACACCTTC. As protein: CASSRREDYGYTF. The chain uses TRBV28 and TRBJ1-2; no reliable D call. Germline V gene sequence: CDR1 MDHEN, CDR2 SYDVKM. The CDR3 loop spans 13 amino acids. Trimming took off 5 bases at V and 3 bases at J, with 10 bases between the two ends.

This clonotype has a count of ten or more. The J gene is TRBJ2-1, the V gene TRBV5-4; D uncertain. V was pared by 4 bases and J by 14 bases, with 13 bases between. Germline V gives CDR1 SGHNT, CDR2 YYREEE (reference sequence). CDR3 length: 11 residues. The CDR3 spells CASSLRTQEFF. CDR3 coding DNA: TGTGCCAGCAGCCTTCGGACGCAGGAGTTCTTC.

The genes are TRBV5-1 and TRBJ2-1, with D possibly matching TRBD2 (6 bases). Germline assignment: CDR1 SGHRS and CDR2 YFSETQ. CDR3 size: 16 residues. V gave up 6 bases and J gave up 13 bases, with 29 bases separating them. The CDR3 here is CASNRDLRSSYNKQFF. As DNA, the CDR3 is TGCGCCAGCAACCGGGACTTGCGGTCCTCCTACAATAAACAGTTCTTC.

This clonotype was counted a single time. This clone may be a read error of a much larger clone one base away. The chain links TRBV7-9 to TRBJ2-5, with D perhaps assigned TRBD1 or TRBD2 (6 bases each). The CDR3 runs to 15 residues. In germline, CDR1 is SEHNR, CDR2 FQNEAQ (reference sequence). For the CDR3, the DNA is TGTGCCATCAGCTTAAGGGGGGCTCTTGAAGAGACCCAGTACTTC. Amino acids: CAISLRGALEETQYF.

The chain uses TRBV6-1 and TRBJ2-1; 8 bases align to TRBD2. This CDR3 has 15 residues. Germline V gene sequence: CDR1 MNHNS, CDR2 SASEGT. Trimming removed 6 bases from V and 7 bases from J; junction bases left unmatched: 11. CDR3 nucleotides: TGTGCCAGCAGGGAGGAGGCGGGAGGTACGAATGAGCAGTTCTTC. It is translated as CASREEAGGTNEQFF.